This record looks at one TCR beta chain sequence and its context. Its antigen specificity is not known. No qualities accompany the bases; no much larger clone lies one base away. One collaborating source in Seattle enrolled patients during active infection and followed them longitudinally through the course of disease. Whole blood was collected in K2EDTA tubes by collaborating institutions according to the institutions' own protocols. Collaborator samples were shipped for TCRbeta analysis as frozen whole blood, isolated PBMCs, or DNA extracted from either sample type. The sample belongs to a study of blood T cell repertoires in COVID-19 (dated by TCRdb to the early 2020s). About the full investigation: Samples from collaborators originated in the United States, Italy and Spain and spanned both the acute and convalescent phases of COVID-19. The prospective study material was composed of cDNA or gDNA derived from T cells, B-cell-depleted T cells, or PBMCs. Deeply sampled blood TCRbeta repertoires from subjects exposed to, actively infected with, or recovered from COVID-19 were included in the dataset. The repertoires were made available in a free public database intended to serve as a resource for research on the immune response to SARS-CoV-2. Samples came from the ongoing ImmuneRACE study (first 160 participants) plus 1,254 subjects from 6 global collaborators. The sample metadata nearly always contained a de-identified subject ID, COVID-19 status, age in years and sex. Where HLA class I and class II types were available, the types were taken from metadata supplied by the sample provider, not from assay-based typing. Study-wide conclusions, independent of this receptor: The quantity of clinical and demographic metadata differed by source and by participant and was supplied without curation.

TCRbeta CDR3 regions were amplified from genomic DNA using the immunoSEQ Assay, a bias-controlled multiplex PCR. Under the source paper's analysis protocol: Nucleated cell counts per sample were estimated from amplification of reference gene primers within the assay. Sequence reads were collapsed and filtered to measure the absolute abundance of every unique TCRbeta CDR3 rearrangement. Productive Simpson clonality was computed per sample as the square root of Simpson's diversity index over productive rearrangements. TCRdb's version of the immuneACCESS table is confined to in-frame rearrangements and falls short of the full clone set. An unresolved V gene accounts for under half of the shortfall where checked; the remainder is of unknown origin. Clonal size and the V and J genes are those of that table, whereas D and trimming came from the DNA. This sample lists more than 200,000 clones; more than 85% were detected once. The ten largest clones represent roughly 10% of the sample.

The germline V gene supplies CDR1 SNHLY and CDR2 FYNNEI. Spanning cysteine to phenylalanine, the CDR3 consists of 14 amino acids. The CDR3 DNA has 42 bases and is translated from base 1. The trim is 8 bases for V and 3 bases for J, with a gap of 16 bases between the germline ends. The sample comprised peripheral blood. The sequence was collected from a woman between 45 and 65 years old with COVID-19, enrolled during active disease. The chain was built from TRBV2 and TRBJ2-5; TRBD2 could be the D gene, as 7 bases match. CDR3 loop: CASGGIGGEETQYF. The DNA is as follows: TGTGCCAGCGGAGGGATAGGGGGGGAAGAGACCCAGTACTTC. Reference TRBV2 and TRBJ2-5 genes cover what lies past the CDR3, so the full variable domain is EPEVTQTPSHQVTQMGQEVILRCVPISNHLYFYWYRQILGQKVEFLVSFYNNEISEKSEIFDDQFSVERPDGSNFTLKIRSTKLEDSAMYFCASGGIGGEETQYFGPGTRLLVL.